What follows is one TCR beta chain and its context. Its cognate antigen is unknown. This sample stems from a study of cytomegalovirus exposure and HLA in healthy donors. Overall study: Roughly 180 million T cells yielded approximately 100 million unique TCR beta sequences, as an earlier analysis found. Broader study findings: Investigators reported 164 TCR beta chains as tied to cytomegalovirus. Across donors, presence/absence analyses took sequencing depth to be roughly uniform. Per published accounts, TCR beta sequences correctly predicted the HLA-A and HLA-B alleles of most subjects.

Trimming pared 7 bases from V and 5 bases from J, leaving 14 bases between. There are 14 residues in the CDR3. Per the germline V gene, CDR1 is SGHTA and CDR2 is FQGTGA. Use of 60 Vbeta and 13 Jbeta primers characterized the PCR. Clones were read by immunoSEQ multiplex PCR, and TCRdb kept only the in-frame ones, dropping some. This sample yields some 150,000 clones, of which approximately 82% are seen a single time; approximately 1.6% belongs to the top ten. The genes are TRBV7-3 and TRBJ2-2, with D unclear. The material sequenced was PBMCs. This TCR came from a male donor in good health and CMV-seronegative. CDR3 loop: CASNRGGQTGELFF. The CDR3 bases are TGTGCCAGCAACCGAGGTGGCCAGACCGGGGAGCTGTTTTTT.